Below, 4 T cell receptor beta chains from the same sample are listed, as sequenced in a study of technical replicates of blood from a few donors. TCRdb's table, derived via immunoSEQ multiplex PCR, lists solely in-frame clones and lacks some. The repertoire includes approximately 75,000 clones, approximately 97% of them detected once, and under 0.35% sits in the top ten. Sequenced material: T cells isolated from PBMCs. These receptors all come from a human donor in good health.

The chain couples TRBV27 to TRBJ1-2; no definite D call. Trimming left V 0 bases short and J 2 bases short, with 7 bases between. This CDR3 has 14 residues. Germline CDR1 is MNHEY and CDR2 is SMNVEV (reference sequence). DNA of the CDR3: TGTGCCAGCAGTTTATCGACGAGGAACTATGGCTACACCTTC. Translating it yields CASSLSTRNYGYTF.

The chain carries TRBV5-1 and TRBJ2-1; 7 nucleotides align to TRBD2. Germline-derived CDR1 and CDR2 are SGHRS and YFSETQ. This CDR3 has 14 amino acids. With 0 bases clipped from V and 8 bases from J, the junction kept 5 bases outside the gene matches. CDR3 sequence: CASSLAGGQDEQFF. The CDR3 DNA sequence: TGCGCCAGCAGCTTGGCGGGGGGTCAGGATGAGCAGTTCTTC.

The CDR3 loop reads CASSLRTGNTGELFF. CDR3 coding DNA: TGTGCCAGCAGCCTCAGGACAGGGAACACCGGGGAGCTGTTTTTT. The chain links TRBV6-5 to TRBJ2-2; 7 bases are shared with TRBD1. Unmatched junction bases numbered 5, after V lost 6 bases and J lost 1 base. This CDR3 is built from 15 residues. Germline V lookup: CDR1 MNHEY, CDR2 SVGAGI.

This clone occurred once. This chain uses TRBV9 with TRBJ2-1; 7 nucleotides match TRBD2. Per the germline V gene, CDR1 is SGDLS and CDR2 is YYNGEE. This CDR3 has 15 residues. Germline trimming cut 1 base from V and 8 bases from J; bases unmatched to any gene: 9. CDR3 in DNA: TGTGCCAGCAGCGTAATCGGCGGGAGATACGATGAGCAGTTCTTC. Its translation is CASSVIGGRYDEQFF. Full variable domain (remainder filled in from reference TRBV9 and TRBJ2-1): DSGVTQTPKHLITATGQRVTLRCSPRSGDLSVYWYQQSLDQGLQFLIQYYNGEERAKGNILERFSAQQFPDLHSELNLSSLELGDSALYFCASSVIGGRYDEQFFGPGTRLTVL.